This entry is about one T cell receptor (beta chain). No antigen is known for it. These data are taken from a study of OX40 agonist ivuxolimab in advanced cancers. Study in general: Patients in the trial were receiving intravenous ivuxolimab every 2 weeks, at doses of 0.01 to 10 mg/kg. Hepatocellular carcinoma, melanoma, renal cell or head and neck cancer was diagnosed in the dose-escalation patients. Prior anti-PD-1, anti-PD-L1 or anti-CTLA-4 therapy was allowed; 40% to 50% had some.

V was pared by 0 bases and J by 2 bases, with 7 bases between. The CDR3 covers 14 residues. The germline gives CDR1 MNHEY, CDR2 SVGAGI. Findings and caveats of the study: Certain nonresponders additionally had low normalized T-cell clonal expansion.

TCRdb's table, derived via immunoSEQ multiplex PCR, lists solely in-frame clones and lacks some. The sample has tens of thousands of clones; roughly 82% are singletons. The receptor's source is an adult with an advanced solid tumor such as melanoma, head and neck, liver or kidney cancer. The chain has TRBV6-5 and TRBJ2-5, with D perhaps TRBD1 (5 bases). The starting material was CD4+ or CD8+ T cells sorted from blood, obtained in a trial of the OX40 agonist ivuxolimab. CDR3: CASSYSGVQETQYF. The DNA of the CDR3 is TGTGCCAGCAGTTACTCAGGGGTGCAAGAGACCCAGTACTTC.